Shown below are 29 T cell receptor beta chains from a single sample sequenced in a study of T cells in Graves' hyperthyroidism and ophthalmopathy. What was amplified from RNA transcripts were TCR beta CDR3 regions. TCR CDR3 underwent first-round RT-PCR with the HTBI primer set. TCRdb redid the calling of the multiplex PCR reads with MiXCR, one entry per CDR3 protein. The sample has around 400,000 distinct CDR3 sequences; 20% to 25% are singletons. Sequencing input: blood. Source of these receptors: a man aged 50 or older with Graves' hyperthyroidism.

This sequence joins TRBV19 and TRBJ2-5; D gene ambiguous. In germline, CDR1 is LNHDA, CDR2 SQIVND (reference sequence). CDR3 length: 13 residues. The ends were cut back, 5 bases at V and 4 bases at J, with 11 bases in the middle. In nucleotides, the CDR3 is TGTGCCAGTAGTGAGGTGCTGGCAGAGACCCAGTACTTC. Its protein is CASSEVLAETQYF.

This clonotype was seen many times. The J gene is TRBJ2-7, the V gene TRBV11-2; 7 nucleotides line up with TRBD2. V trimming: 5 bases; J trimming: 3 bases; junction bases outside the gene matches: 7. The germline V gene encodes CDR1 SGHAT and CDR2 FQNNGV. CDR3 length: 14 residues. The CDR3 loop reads CASSASWTSYEQYF. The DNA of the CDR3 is TGTGCCAGCAGCGCGAGCTGGACTAGCTACGAGCAGTACTTC.

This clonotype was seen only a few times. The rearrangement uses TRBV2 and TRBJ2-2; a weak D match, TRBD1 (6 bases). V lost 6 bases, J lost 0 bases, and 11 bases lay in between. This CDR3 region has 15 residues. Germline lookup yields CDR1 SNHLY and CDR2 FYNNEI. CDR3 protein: CASRWDTSNTGELFF. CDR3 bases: TGTGCCAGCAGGTGGGACACCTCGAACACCGGGGAGCTGTTTTTT.

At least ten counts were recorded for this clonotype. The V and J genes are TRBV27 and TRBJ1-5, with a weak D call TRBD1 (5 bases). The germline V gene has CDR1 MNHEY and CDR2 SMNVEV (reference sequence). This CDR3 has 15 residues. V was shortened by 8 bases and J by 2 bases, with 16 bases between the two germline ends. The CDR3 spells CASSLGGSGNQPQHF. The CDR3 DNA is TGTGCCAGCTCCTTGGGGGGAAGCGGCAATCAGCCCCAGCATTTT.

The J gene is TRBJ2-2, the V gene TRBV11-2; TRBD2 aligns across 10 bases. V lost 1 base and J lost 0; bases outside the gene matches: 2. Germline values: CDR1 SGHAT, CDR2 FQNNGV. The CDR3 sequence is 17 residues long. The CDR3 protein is CASSLVGLAANTGELFF. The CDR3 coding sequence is TGTGCCAGCAGCTTAGTCGGACTAGCGGCGAACACCGGGGAGCTGTTTTTT.

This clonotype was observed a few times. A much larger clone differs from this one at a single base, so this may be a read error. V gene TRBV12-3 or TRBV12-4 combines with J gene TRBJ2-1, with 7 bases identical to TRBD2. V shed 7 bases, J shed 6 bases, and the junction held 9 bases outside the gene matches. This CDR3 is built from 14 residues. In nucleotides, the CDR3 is TGTGCCAGCAACCAGCCAGCGGGATTCAATGAGCAGTTCTTC. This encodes CASNQPAGFNEQFF.

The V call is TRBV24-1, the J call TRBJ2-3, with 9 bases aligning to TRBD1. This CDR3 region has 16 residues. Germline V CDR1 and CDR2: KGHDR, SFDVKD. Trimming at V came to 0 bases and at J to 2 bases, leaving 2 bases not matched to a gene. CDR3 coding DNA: TGTGCCACCAGTGATTTGAACAGGGGGCACACAGATACGCAGTATTTT. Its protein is CATSDLNRGHTDTQYF.

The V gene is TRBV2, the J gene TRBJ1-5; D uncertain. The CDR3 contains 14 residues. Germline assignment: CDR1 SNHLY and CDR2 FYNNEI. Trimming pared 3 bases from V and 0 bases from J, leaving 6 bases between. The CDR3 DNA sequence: TGTGCCAGCAGTGAGTCTTTTAGCAATCAGCCCCAGCATTTT. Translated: CASSESFSNQPQHF.

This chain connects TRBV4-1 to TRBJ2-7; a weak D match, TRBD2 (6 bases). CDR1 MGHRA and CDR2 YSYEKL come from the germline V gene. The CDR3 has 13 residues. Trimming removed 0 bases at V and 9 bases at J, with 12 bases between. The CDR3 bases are TGCGCCAGCAGCCAAGAAGCTAGCGAAACGCAGTACTTC. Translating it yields CASSQEASETQYF.

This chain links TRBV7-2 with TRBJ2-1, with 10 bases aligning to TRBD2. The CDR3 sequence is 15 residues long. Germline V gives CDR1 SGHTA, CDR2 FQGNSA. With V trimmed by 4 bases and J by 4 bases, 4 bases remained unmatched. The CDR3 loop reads CASSSSSGRYNEQFF. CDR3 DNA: TGTGCCAGCAGCTCGTCTAGCGGGAGATACAATGAGCAGTTCTTC.

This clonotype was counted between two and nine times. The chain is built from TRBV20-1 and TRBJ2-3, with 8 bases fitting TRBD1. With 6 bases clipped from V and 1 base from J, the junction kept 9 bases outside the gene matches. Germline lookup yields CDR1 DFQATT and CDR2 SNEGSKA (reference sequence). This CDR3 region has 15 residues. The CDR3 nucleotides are TGCAGTGCCGCCTCGACGACAGGGGGCACAGATACGCAGTATTTT. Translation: CSAASTTGGTDTQYF.

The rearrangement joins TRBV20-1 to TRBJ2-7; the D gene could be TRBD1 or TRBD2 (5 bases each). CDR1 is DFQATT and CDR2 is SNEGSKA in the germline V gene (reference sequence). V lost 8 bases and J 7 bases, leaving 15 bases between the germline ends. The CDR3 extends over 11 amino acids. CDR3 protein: CSTPLGEEQYF. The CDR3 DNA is TGCAGTACGCCCCTGGGGGAGGAGCAGTACTTC.

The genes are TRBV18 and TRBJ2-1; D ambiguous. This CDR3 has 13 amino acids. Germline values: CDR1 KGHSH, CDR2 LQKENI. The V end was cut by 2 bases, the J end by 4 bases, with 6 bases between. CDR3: CASSPVRYNEQFF. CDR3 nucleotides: TGTGCCAGCTCACCAGTGAGGTACAATGAGCAGTTCTTC.

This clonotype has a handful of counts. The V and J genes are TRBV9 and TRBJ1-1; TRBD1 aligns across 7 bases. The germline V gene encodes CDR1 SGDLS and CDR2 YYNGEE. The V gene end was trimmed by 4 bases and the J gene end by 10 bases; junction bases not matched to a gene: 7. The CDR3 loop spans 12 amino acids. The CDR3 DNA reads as TGTGCCAGCAGCCCACGACAGGGTGTAGCTTTCTTT. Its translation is CASSPRQGVAFF.

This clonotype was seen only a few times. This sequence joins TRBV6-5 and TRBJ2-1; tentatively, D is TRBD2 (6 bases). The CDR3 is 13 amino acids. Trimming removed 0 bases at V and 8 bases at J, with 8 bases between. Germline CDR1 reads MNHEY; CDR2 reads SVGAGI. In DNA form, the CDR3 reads TGTGCCAGCAGTTACTCCACTAGCTATGAGCAGTTCTTC. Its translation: CASSYSTSYEQFF.

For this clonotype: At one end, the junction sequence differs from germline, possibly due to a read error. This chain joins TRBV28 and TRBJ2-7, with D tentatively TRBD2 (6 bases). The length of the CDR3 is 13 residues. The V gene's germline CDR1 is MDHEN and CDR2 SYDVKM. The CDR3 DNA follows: TGTGCCAGCACCGAGACCGAGGACTACGCGCAGTACTTC. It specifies CASTETEDYAQYF.

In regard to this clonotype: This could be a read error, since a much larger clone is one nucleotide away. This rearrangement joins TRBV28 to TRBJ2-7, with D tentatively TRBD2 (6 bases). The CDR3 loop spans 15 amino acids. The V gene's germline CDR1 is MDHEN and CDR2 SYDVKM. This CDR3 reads CASSLSGGTPYGQYF. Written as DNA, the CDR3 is TGTGCCAGCAGTTTATCCGGGGGAACCCCCTACGGGCAGTACTTC.

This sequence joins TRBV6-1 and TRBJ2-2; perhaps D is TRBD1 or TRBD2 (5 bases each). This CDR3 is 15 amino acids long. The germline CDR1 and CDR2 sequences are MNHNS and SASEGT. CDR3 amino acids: CAGSEGDEYTGELFF. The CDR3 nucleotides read TGTGCTGGAAGTGAAGGGGACGAGTACACCGGGGAGCTGTTTTTT.

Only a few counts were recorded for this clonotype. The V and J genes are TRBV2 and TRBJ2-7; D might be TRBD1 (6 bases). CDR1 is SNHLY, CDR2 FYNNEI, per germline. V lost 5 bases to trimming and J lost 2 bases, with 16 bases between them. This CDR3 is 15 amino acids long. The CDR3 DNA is TGTGCCAGCAGTCGTACCACGGGACAAGCCTACGAGCAGTACTTC. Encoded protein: CASSRTTGQAYEQYF.

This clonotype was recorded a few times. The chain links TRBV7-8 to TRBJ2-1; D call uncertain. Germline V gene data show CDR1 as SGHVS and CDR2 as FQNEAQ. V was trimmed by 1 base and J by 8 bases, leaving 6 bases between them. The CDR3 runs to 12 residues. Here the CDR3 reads CASSLDPHEQFF. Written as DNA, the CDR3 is TGTGCCAGCAGCTTAGACCCCCATGAGCAGTTCTTC.

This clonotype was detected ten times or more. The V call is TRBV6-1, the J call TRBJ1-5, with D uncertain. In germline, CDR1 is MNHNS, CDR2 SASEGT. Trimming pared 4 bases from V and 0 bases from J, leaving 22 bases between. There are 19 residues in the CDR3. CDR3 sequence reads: CASSAIRASEFYSNQPQHF. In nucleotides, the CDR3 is TGTGCCAGCAGTGCTATTCGGGCGTCGGAATTCTATAGCAATCAGCCCCAGCATTTT.

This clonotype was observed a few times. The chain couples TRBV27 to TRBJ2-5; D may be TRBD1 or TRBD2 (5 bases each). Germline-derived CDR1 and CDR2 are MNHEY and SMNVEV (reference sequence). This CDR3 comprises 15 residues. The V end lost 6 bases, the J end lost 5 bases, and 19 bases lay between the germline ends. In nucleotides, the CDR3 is TGTGCCAGCAGGAAGAGTCACGGGACGGCGGAGACCCAGTACTTC. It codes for CASRKSHGTAETQYF.

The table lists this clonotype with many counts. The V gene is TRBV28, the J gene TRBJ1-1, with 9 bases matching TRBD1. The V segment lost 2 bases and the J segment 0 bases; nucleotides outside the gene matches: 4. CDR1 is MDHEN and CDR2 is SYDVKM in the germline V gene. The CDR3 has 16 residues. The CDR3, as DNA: TGTGCCAGCAGTTTACAAAACAGGGGGCTGAACACTGAAGCTTTCTTT. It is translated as CASSLQNRGLNTEAFF.

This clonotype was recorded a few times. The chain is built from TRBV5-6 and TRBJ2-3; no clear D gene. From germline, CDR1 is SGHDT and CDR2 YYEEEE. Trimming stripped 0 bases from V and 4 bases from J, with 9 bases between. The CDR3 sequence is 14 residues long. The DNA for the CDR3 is TGTGCCAGCAGCTTGGAAGTGGAATCAGATACGCAGTATTTT. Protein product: CASSLEVESDTQYF.

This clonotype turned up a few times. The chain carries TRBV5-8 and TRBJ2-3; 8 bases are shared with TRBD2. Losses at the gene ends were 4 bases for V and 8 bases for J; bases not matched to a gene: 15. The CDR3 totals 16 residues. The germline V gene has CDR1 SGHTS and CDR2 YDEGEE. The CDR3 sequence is CASSILSGTLSLTQYF. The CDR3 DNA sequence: TGTGCCAGCAGCATCCTTAGCGGGACCCTCTCGCTTACGCAGTATTTT.

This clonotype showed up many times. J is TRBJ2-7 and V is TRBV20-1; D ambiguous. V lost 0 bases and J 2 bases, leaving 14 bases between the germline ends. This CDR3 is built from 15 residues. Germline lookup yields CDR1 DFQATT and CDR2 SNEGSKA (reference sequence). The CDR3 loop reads CSARDSRIPTYEQYF. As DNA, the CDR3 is TGCAGTGCTAGAGATTCCAGGATACCGACCTACGAGCAGTACTTC.

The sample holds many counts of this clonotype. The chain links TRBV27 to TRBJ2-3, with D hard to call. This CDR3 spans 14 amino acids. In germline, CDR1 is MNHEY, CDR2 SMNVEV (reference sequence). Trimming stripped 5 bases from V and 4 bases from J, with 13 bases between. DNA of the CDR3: TGTGCCAGCAGTCTCGGACCCTCTTCAGATACGCAGTATTTT. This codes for CASSLGPSSDTQYF.

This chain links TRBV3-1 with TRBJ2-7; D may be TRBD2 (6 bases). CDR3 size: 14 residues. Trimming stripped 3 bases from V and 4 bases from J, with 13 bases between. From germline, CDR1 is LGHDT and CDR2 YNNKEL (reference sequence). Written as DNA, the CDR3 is TGTGCCAGCAGCCAGTGGAATAGCGGATACGAGCAGTACTTC. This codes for CASSQWNSGYEQYF.

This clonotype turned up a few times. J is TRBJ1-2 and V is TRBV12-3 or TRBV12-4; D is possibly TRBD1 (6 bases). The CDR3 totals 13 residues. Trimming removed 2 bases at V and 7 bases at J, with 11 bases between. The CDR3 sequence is CASSLRGASGYTF. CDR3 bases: TGTGCCAGCAGTTTACGGGGGGCGAGTGGCTACACCTTC.